This T cell receptor (beta chain) is from a study of vaccination effects on CD4 cells after COVID-19. Concerning this clone itself: Antigen specificity is unknown.

Germline CDR1 is LNHDA and CDR2 is SQIVND (reference sequence). Trimming stripped 3 bases from V and 8 bases from J, with 17 bases between. CDR3 size: 16 residues. Prior to sequencing, the ViraFEST assay stimulated PBMC with viral peptide pools, which expanded the antigen-specific CD4+ T cells. Following 10 days of culture, CD4+ T cells were isolated. Each participant was given two doses of one vaccine (BNT162b2 or mRNA-1273). Produced via immunoSEQ multiplex PCR; TCRdb's table is partial and in-frame only. This table holds more than 12,000 clones, approximately 70% found once. The TCR was taken from a human donor who received a COVID-19 vaccine. The specimen was CD4+ T cells from PBMCs cultured with HCoV-NL63 spike peptides, collected after COVID-19 vaccination. The rearrangement links TRBV19 to TRBJ1-6; D call uncertain. CDR3 nucleotide sequence: TGTGCCAGTAGTATTACGGCGGCAACTGGGCATTCACCCCTCCACTTT. Its protein product is CASSITAATGHSPLHF.